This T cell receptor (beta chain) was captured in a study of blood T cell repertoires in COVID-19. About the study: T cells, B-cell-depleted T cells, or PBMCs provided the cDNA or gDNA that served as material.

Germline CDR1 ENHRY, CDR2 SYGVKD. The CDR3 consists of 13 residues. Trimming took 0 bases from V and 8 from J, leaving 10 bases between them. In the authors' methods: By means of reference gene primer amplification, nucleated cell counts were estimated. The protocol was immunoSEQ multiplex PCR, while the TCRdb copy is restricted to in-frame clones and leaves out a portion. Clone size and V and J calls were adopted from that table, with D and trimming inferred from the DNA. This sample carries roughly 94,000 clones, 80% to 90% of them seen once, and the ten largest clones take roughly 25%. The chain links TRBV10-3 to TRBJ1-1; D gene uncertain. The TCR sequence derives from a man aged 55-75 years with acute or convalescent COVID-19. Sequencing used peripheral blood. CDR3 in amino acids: CAISESVPGEAFF. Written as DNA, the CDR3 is TGTGCCATCAGTGAGTCGGTTCCAGGAGAAGCTTTCTTT.